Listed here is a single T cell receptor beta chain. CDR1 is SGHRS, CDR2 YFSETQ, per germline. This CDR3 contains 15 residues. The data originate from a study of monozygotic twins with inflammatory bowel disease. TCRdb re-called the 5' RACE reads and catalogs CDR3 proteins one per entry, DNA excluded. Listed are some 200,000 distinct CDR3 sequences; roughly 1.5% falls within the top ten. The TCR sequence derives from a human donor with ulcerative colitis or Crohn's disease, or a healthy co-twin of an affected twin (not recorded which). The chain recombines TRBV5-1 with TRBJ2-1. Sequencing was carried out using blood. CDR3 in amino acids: CASSLGADSYNEQFF.